A single sample is the source of the 21 T cell receptor beta chains below, sequenced in a study of monozygotic twins with inflammatory bowel disease. TCRdb reprocessed the 5' RACE reads, keeping one entry per CDR3 protein, no DNA. This repertoire includes over 200,000 distinct CDR3 sequences. The sequencing sample was made of blood. These receptors all stem from a human donor with ulcerative colitis or Crohn's disease, or a healthy co-twin of an affected twin (not recorded which).

V and J are TRBV6-6 and TRBJ2-7; TCRdb reports TRBD1, a call that lacks DNA to check it against. This CDR3 is 13 amino acids long. The germline V gene has CDR1 MNHNY and CDR2 SVGAGI (reference sequence). The CDR3 reads CASSWGNSYEQYF.

The J gene is TRBJ2-7, the V gene TRBV7-2. There are 13 residues in the CDR3. From germline, CDR1 is SGHTA and CDR2 FQGNSA. The CDR3 region is CASSPLVPYEQYF.

The chain employs TRBV28 and TRBJ1-1; the D call from TCRdb, TRBD1, cannot be confirmed without DNA. Per germline, CDR1 MDHEN and CDR2 SYDVKM. The CDR3 covers 14 residues. The CDR3 region is CASRSGAQNTEAFF.

This chain connects TRBV4-1 to TRBJ1-1; TCRdb lists TRBD1, though no DNA is available to test this call. CDR1 and CDR2 (germline): MGHRA, YSYEKL. The length of the CDR3 is 14 residues. The CDR3 sequence is CASQGQLRNTEAFF.

The chain joins TRBV9 to TRBJ2-2; TCRdb picks TRBD2, but there is no DNA to check that call. The germline V gene has CDR1 SGDLS and CDR2 YYNGEE. The CDR3 is made up of 17 amino acids. Here the CDR3 reads CASSVDRSGGNTGELFF.

The rearrangement joins TRBV19 to TRBJ2-7; the TRBD1 assignment by TCRdb is unverifiable without DNA. The germline gives CDR1 LNHDA, CDR2 SQIVND (reference sequence). This CDR3 contains 14 residues. The CDR3 sequence: CASSAGQVDYEQYF.

V gene TRBV12-3 or TRBV12-4 combines with J gene TRBJ2-7; as DNA is missing, the TRBD1 call by TCRdb cannot be tested. This CDR3 has 15 residues. Here the CDR3 reads CASSSTGALSYEQYF.

V usage is TRBV18 and J usage is TRBJ2-2; absent DNA, TCRdb's TRBD1 call cannot be checked. The germline V gene encodes CDR1 KGHSH and CDR2 LQKENI. CDR3 length: 15 residues. CDR3 sequence: CASSPGTGVTGELFF.

V gene TRBV6-4 combines with J gene TRBJ2-1. This CDR3 contains 13 residues. Looked up from germline, CDR1 is MRHNA and CDR2 is SNTAGT. CDR3 loop: CASSDEAGHEQFF.

The CDR3 is CASSYGNQAFF. The chain combines TRBV6-6 with TRBJ1-1. CDR3 size: 11 residues. Germline V CDR1 and CDR2: MNHNY, SVGAGI (reference sequence).

The chain combines TRBV29-1 with TRBJ2-5; TCRdb's assignment of TRBD1 cannot be checked, as there is no DNA. The CDR3 spans 15 residues. Per the germline V gene, CDR1 is SQVTM and CDR2 is ANQGSEA. The CDR3 loop is CSVQKRGGDQETQYF.

The rearrangement uses TRBV12-3 or TRBV12-4 and TRBJ2-3; TCRdb indicates TRBD1, and absent DNA this call remains unverified. The length of the CDR3 is 14 residues. The CDR3 loop reads CASSPPQGPDTQYF.

The chain links TRBV7-9 to TRBJ2-7; there is no DNA to check the TCRdb D call of TRBD1. The V gene's germline CDR1 is SEHNR and CDR2 FQNEAQ (reference sequence). This CDR3 is built from 15 residues. The CDR3 sequence is CASSSSPLEYYEQYF.

The J gene is TRBJ2-2, the V gene TRBV5-1; there is no DNA to check the TCRdb D call of TRBD1. The germline V gene encodes CDR1 SGHRS and CDR2 YFSETQ. This CDR3 is 15 amino acids long. The CDR3 sequence: CASSSNRDLTGELFF.

J is TRBJ2-2 and V is TRBV6-5; TCRdb's D call of TRBD1 is untestable without DNA. This CDR3 is built from 15 residues. Germline V lookup: CDR1 MNHEY, CDR2 SVGAGI. CDR3 sequence reads: CASSYQDPGTGELFF.

This chain connects TRBV2 to TRBJ1-6; the TCRdb D gene call, TRBD1, has no DNA to confirm it. From germline, CDR1 is SNHLY and CDR2 FYNNEI. This CDR3 region has 14 residues. CDR3 loop: CASKMTGSNSPLHF.

The chain recombines TRBV18 with TRBJ2-2; TCRdb names TRBD1, which stays unverified in the absence of DNA. Germline V gives CDR1 KGHSH, CDR2 LQKENI. The CDR3 length is 14 residues. The CDR3 loop is CASSPLQGPGELFF.

The genes are TRBV5-6 and TRBJ2-5; TCRdb calls TRBD2, which cannot be checked without DNA. CDR3 length: 15 amino acids. CDR1 is SGHDT, CDR2 YYEEEE, per germline. The CDR3 reads CASRQGPFTQETQYF.

CDR3 amino acids: CASSYSTGVANGYTF. The chain has TRBV6-5 and TRBJ1-2; with no DNA, the TCRdb D assignment of TRBD1 cannot be verified. This CDR3 is 15 amino acids long. The germline gives CDR1 MNHEY, CDR2 SVGAGI.

The chain has TRBV12-3 or TRBV12-4 and TRBJ2-7; TCRdb selects TRBD2, and the lack of DNA leaves this call unchecked. The CDR3 has 15 residues. CDR3 loop: CASRSGTSEIYEQYF.

This chain links TRBV27 with TRBJ1-5. The CDR3 has 16 amino acids. The germline gives CDR1 MNHEY, CDR2 SMNVEV (reference sequence). The CDR3 is CASSPAAGRGNQPQHF.